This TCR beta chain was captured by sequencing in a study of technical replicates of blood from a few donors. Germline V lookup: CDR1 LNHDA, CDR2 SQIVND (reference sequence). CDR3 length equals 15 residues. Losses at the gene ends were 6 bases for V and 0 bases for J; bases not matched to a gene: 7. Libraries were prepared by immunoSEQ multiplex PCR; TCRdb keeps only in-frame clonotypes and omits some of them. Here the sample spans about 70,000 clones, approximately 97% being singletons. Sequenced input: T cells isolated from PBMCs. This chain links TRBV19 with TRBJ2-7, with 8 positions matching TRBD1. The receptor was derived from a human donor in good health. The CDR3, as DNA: TGTGCCAGTAGCCCGAGACAGGGGAGCTCCTACGAGCAGTACTTC. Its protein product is CASSPRQGSSYEQYF.